This paragraph reports one TCR beta chain. This sample is part of a study of cytomegalovirus exposure and HLA in healthy donors. Looked up from germline, CDR1 is SNHLY and CDR2 is FYNNEI. The CDR3 totals 15 residues. V gave up 4 bases and J gave up 3 bases; unmatched junction bases: 1. This PCR relied on a set of 60 Vbeta primers and 13 Jbeta primers. TCRdb keeps only in-frame clones here, not all; method: immunoSEQ multiplex PCR. The sample lists approximately 150,000 clones, under 70% occurring once. The sample taken for sequencing was PBMCs. This chain joins TRBV2 and TRBJ2-5, with 14 nucleotides matching TRBD2. The sequence came from a woman in her twenties or thirties in good health and CMV-seropositive. The CDR3 DNA sequence: TGTGCCAGCAGTGTGACTAGCGGGAGGGAAGAGACCCAGTACTTC. It specifies CASSVTSGREETQYF.